This T cell receptor beta chain derives from a study of control samples from healthy donors and cancer patients (dated by TCRdb to 2018 to 2020). A note on this clone: The clone's antigen remains unknown. No base qualities exist here, and no much larger clone lies one base off it.

The library came from the immunoSEQ multiplex PCR assay. TCRdb carries this immuneACCESS record with in-frame sequences only. Its versions omit some clonotypes, under half of them owing to an unresolved V gene in the studies checked, with the rest unexplained. The sample table lists about 120,000 clones, about 90% of them with a count of one. The top ten hold 30% to 50% of the sample. Counted from cysteine to phenylalanine, this CDR3 has 17 amino acids. Only the CDR3 portion is preserved as DNA: 51 bases, with reading frame beginning at the first base. V loses 3 bases at its end and J loses 5 bases; junction bases beyond the gene matches: 7. CDR1 and CDR2 were assigned from the germline V gene as MGHDK and SYGVNS.

Recombination joined TRBV25-1 with TRBJ2-2; 12 bases in the junction line up with TRBD2. The source of this sequence is a man aged 45 to 65 in good health. The sample was blood. The sequence in DNA is TGTGCCAGCAGTGATCACCTAGCGGGGGGGCAAACCGGGGAGCTGTTTTTT. It translates to CASSDHLAGGQTGELFF.